The entry below gives a single TCR beta chain sequence along with its context. The sample belongs to a study of blood T cell repertoires in COVID-19. At the level of the study: Collection of acute and convalescent COVID-19 samples took place in the United States, Italy and Spain. From T cells, B-cell-depleted T cells, or PBMCs came the material, which was cDNA or gDNA.

In the original processing: Counts of nucleated cells, estimated from reference gene primer amplification, were obtained. Clones were sequenced by immunoSEQ multiplex PCR, and TCRdb holds only the in-frame ones, with some missing. Clone size and V and J calls were adopted from that table, with D and trimming inferred from the DNA. The repertoire holds hundreds of thousands of clones, with approximately 91% as singletons. The V and J ends lost 4 bases and 4 bases respectively, with 8 bases between them. CDR3 length: 13 residues. Germline V CDR1 and CDR2: LNHDA, SQIVND (reference sequence). Sequenced: peripheral blood. The rearrangement links TRBV19 to TRBJ1-3; no clear D gene. The TCR sequence derives from a man aged 55 to 69 who had recovered from COVID-19. The CDR3 spells CASSRTPGNTIYF. The CDR3 bases are TGTGCCAGTAGTAGGACTCCCGGAAACACCATATATTTT.